This TCR beta chain was observed in a study of T cell repertoires in cytomegalovirus infection. Whole-study results and caveats: Ex vivo responses were dominated by HLA-C-restricted CMV-specific TCR beta clonotypes.

A remark on this clonotype: The target antigen is unknown. At one end, the junction sequence differs from germline, possibly due to a read error.

TCRdb re-derived calls from the reads in MiXCR, one entry per CDR3 protein. The sample shows 900,000 to 950,000 distinct CDR3 sequences, approximately 31% of them seen only once. The CDR3 totals 15 residues. The germline CDR1 and CDR2 sequences are MGHRA and YSYEKL. The specimen was cultured CD8+ T cells from PBMCs, collected from culture after CMV antigen stimulation. The genes are TRBV4-1 and TRBJ2-1; 8 nucleotides align to TRBD1. The source of this sequence is a human donor in good health (CMV status not recorded). Some clones in this sample may be carry-over from other donors' samples. The CDR3, as DNA: TGCCCCAGCAGCCAAGATACAGGGGGATACAATGAGCAGTTCTTC. This encodes CPSSQDTGGYNEQFF.